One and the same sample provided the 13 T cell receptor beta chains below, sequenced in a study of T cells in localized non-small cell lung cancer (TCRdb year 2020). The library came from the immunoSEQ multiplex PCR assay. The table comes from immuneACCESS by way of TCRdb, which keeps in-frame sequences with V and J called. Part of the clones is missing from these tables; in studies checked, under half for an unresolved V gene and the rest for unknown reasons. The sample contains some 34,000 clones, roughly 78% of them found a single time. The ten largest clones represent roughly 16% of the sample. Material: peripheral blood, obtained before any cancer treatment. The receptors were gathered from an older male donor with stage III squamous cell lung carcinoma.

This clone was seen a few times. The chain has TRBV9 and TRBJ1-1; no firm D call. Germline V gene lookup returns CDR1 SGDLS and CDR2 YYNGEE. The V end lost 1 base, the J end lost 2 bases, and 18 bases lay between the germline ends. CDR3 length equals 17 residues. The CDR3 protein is CASSVKSGTHSNTEAFF. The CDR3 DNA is TGTGCCAGCAGCGTAAAGTCAGGTACGCACTCCAACACTGAAGCTTTCTTT.

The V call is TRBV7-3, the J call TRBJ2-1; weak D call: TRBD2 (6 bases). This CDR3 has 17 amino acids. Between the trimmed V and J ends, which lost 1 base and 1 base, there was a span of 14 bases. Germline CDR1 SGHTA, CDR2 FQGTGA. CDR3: CASSLIRGEGSYNEQFF. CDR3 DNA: TGTGCCAGCAGCTTAATCCGCGGGGAAGGGTCCTACAATGAGCAGTTCTTC.

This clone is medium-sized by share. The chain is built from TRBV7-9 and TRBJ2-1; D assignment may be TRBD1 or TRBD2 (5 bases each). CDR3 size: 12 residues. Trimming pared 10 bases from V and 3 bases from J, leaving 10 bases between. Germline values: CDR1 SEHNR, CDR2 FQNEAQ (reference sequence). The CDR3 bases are TGTGCCACCGGTGGGGGCTACAATGAGCAGTTCTTC. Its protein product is CATGGGYNEQFF.

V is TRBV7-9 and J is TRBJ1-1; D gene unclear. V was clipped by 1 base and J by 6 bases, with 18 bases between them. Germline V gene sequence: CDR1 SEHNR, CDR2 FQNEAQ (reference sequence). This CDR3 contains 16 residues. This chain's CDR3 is CASSLGVGLSRAEAFF. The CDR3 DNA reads TGTGCCAGCAGCTTAGGGGTAGGGCTTTCAAGGGCTGAAGCTTTCTTT.

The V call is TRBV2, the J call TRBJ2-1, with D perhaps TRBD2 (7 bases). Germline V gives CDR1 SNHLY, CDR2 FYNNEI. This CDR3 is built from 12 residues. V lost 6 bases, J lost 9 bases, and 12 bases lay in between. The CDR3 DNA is TGTGCCAGCAGAAGAGGGGGGGGTGAGCAGTTCTTC. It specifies CASRRGGGEQFF.

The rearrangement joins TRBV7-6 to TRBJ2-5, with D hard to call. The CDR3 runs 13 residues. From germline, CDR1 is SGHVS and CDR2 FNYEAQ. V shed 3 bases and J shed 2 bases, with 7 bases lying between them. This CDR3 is CASSLIVQETQYF. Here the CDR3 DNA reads TGTGCCAGCAGCTTGATTGTGCAAGAGACCCAGTACTTC.

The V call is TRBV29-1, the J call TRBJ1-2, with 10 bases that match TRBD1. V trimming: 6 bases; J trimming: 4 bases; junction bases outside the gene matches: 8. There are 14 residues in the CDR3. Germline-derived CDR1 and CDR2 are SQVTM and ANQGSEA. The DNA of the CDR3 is TGCAGCGTCTTCGACTGGACAGGGGGCTATGGCTACACCTTC. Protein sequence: CSVFDWTGGYGYTF.

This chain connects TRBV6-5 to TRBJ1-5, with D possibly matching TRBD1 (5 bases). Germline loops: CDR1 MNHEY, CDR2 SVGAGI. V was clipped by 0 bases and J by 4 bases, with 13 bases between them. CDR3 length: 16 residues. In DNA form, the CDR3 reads TGTGCCAGCAGTTACTCGGGGCGGAGAGGTAATCAGCCCCAGCATTTT. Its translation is CASSYSGRRGNQPQHF.

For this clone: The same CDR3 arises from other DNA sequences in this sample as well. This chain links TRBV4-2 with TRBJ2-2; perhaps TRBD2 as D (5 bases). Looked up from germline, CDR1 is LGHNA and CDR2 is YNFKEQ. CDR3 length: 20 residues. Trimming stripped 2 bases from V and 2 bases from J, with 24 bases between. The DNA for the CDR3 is TGTGCCAGCAGCCAACATAAACCCGGACTGGCGGGTCCTAACACCGGGGAGCTGTTTTTT. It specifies CASSQHKPGLAGPNTGELFF.

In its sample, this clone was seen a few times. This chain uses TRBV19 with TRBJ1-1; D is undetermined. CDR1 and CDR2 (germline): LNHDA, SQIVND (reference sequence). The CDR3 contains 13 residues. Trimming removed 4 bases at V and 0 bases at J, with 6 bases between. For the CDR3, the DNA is TGTGCCAGTAGTACGGGCCTGAACACTGAAGCTTTCTTT. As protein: CASSTGLNTEAFF.

The DNA of the CDR3 is TGTGCCAGCACTCGGGGATTCAACACCGGGGAGCTGTTTTTT. It codes for CASTRGFNTGELFF. The rearrangement uses TRBV6-6 and TRBJ2-2; TRBD2 is a possible D gene (5 bases). The CDR3 sequence is 14 residues long. Germline V gives CDR1 MNHNY, CDR2 SVGAGI (reference sequence). V was cut by 7 bases and J by 2 bases, with 11 bases left in between.

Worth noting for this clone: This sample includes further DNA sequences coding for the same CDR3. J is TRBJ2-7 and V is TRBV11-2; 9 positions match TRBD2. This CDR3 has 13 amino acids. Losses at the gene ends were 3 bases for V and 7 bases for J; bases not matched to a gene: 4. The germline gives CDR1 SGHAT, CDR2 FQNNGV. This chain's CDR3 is CASSLILAGEQYF. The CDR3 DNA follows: TGTGCCAGCAGCTTGATTCTAGCGGGGGAGCAGTACTTC.

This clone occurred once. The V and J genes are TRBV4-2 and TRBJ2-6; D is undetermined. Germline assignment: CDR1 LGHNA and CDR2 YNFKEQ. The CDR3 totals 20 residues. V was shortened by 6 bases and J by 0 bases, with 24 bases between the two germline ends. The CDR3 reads CASSHYETATVLSGANVLTF. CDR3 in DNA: TGTGCCAGCAGTCACTATGAGACTGCGACCGTGCTCTCTGGGGCCAACGTCCTGACTTTC.